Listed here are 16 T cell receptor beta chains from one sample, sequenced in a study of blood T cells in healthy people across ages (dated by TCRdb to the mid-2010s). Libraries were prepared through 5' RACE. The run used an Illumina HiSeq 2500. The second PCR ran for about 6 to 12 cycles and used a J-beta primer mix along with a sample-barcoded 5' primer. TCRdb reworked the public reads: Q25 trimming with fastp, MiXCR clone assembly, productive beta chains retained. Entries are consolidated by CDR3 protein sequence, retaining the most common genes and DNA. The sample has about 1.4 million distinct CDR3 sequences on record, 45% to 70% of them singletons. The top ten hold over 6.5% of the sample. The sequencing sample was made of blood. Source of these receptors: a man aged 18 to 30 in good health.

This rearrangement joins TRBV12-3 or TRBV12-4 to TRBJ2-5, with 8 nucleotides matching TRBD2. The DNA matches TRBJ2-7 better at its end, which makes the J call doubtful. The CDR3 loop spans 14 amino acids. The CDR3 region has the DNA TGTGCCAGCAGTTTCCGGGAGGGGCGAGACGAGCAGTACTTC. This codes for CASSFREGRDEQYF.

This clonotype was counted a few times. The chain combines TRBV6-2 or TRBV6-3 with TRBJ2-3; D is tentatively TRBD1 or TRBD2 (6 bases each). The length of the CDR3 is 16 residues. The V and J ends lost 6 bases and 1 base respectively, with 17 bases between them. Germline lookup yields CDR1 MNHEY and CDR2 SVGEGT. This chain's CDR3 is CASRPRGQPRTDTQYF. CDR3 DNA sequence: TGTGCCAGCAGACCACGGGGGCAGCCTCGCACAGATACGCAGTATTTT.

The CDR3 reads CASRPGPGSSPLHF. The CDR3 DNA sequence: TGTGCCAGCAGGCCGGGGCCCGGGAGTTCACCCCTCCACTTT. V usage is TRBV6-5 and J usage is TRBJ1-6, with D tentatively TRBD1 (5 bases). CDR1 is MNHEY and CDR2 is SVGAGI in the germline V gene. The V and J ends lost 6 bases and 9 bases respectively, with 15 bases between them. CDR3 length: 14 residues.

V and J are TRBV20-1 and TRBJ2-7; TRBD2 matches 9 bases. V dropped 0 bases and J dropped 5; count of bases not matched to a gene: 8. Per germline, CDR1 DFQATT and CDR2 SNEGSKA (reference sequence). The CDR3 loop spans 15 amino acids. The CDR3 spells CSARDPAGGPHEQYF. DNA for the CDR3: TGCAGTGCTAGAGATCCTGCGGGAGGGCCCCACGAGCAGTACTTC.

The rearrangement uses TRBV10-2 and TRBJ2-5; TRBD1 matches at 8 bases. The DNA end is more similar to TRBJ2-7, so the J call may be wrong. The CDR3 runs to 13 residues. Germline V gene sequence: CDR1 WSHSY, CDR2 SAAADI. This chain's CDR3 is CASRGDRRYEQYF. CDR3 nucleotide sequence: TGCGCCAGCAGGGGGGACAGGCGCTACGAGCAGTACTTC.

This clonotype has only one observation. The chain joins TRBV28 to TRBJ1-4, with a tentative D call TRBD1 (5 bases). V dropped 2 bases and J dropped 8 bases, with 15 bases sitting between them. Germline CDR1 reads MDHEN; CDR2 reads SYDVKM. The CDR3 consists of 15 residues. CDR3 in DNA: TGTGCCAGCAGTTTAGGGCAGGGCTTAGGAGAAAAACTGTTTTTT. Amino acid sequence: CASSLGQGLGEKLFF. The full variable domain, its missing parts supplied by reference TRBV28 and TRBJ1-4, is DVKVTQSSRYLVKRTGEKVFLECVQDMDHENMFWYRQDPGLGLRLIYFSYDVKMKEKGDIPEGYSVSREKKERFSLILESASTNQTSMYLCASSLGQGLGEKLFFGSGTQLSVL.

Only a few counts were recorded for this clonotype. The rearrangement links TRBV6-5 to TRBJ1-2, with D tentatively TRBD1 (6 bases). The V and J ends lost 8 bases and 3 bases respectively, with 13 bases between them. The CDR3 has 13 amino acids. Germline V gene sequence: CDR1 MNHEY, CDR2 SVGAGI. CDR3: CASDRHSDYGYTF. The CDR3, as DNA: TGTGCCAGCGACAGGCACTCGGACTATGGCTACACCTTC.

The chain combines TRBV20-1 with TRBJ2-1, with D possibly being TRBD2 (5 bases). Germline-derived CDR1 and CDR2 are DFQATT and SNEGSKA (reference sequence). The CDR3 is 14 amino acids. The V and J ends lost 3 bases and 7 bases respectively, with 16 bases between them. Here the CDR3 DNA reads TGCAGTGCTAGTGGGCGGGTTGATAGGAATGAGCAGTTCTTC. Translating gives CSASGRVDRNEQFF.

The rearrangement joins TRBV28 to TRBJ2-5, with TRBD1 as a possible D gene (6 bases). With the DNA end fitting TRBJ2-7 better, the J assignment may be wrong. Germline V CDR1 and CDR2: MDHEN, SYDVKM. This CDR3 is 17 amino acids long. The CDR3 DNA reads TGTGCCAGCAGTATACGACAGGTCCTCCCTCTCCTCTACGAGCAGTACTTC. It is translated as CASSIRQVLPLLYEQYF.

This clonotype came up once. CDR3 protein: CASSLYDPSGNYEQYF. The CDR3 nucleotides are TGTGCCAGCAGCTTATATGATCCTAGTGGCAACTACGAGCAGTACTTC. This rearrangement joins TRBV7-6 to TRBJ2-4; D unresolved. The J call may not be correct, given that the DNA end is closer to TRBJ2-7. Germline lookup yields CDR1 SGHVS and CDR2 FNYEAQ. There are 16 residues in the CDR3.

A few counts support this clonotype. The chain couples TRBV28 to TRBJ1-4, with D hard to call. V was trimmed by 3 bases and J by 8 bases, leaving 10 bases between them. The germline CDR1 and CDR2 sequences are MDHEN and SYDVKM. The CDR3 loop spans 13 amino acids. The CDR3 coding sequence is TGTGCCAGCAGTTTCCCGAATGGGGAAAAACTGTTTTTT. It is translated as CASSFPNGEKLFF.

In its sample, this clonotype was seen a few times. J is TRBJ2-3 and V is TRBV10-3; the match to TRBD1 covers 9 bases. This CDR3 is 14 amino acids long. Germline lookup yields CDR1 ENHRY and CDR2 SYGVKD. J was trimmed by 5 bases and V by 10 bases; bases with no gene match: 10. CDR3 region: CATKTTGGEDTQYF. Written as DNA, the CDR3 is TGTGCCACCAAGACCACAGGGGGCGAAGATACGCAGTATTTT.

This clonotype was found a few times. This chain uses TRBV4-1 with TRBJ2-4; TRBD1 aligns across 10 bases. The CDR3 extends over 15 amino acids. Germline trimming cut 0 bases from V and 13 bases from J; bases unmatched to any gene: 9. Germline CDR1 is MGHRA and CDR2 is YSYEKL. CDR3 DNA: TGCGCCAGCAGCCAAGACGACAGGGGGCTGGGAGAGCAGTACTTC. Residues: CASSQDDRGLGEQYF.

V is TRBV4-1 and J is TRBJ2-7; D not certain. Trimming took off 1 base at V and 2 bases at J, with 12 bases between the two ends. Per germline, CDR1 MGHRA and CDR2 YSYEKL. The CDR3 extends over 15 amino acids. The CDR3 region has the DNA TGCGCCAGCAGCCAAGGCTCAGACCTTCCCTACGAGCAGTACTTC. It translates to CASSQGSDLPYEQYF.

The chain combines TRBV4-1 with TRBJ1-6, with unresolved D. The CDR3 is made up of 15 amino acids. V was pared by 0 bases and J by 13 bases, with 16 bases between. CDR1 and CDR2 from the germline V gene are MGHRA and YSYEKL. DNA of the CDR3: TGCGCCAGCAGCCAAGATGTCCAGGAGATTCACCCCCTCCACTTT. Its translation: CASSQDVQEIHPLHF.

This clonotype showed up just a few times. In DNA, the CDR3 is TGTGCCAGCAGTTACTCGGGAGAGGTAGGCGATGAGCAGTTCTTC. Its protein product is CASSYSGEVGDEQFF. The rearrangement links TRBV6-5 to TRBJ2-1; tentative D call: TRBD2 (5 bases). Trimming pared 0 bases from V and 8 bases from J, leaving 14 bases between. In germline, CDR1 is MNHEY, CDR2 SVGAGI. The CDR3 totals 15 residues.